What follows describes a single TCR beta chain. The antigen is undetermined. This sample is drawn from a study of cytomegalovirus exposure and HLA in healthy donors. Findings and limits, study-wide: For most TCR beta V segments, an earlier analysis put the productive rate at about 90% or about 30% of the time. Researchers left out some V segments, among them TRBV6-2 and TRBV6-3, as indistinguishable. Rarity marked most TCR sequences, yet some public TCRs occurred in many donors.

This PCR relied on a set of 60 Vbeta primers and 13 Jbeta primers. Clones were read by immunoSEQ multiplex PCR, and TCRdb kept only the in-frame ones, dropping some. The sample lists tens of thousands of clones, 78% occurring once. V lost 6 bases to trimming and J lost 1 base, with 18 bases between them. Germline CDR1 and CDR2: SNHLY and FYNNEI. The CDR3 contains 16 residues. The V gene is TRBV2, the J gene TRBJ2-5, with D possibly TRBD2 on 6 matching bases. The sample comprised PBMCs. The TCR originated in a male donor in good health and CMV-seropositive. CDR3 in DNA: TGTGCCAGCAGGCCGTGGGCGACGGGACTCCAAGAGACCCAGTACTTC. Amino acid sequence: CASRPWATGLQETQYF.